The T cell receptor beta chain under discussion was sequenced for a study of tumor T cells in aggressive B-cell lymphoma. Produced via immunoSEQ multiplex PCR; TCRdb's table is partial and in-frame only. The sample lists several thousand clones; about two thirds were seen once. Trimming left V 0 bases short and J 1 base short, with 10 bases between. This CDR3 spans 15 amino acids. Germline V gene sequence: CDR1 SGHRS, CDR2 YFSETQ. The V and J genes are TRBV5-1 and TRBJ2-5; a weak D match, TRBD2 (5 bases). The sequence derives from an adult with diffuse large B cell lymphoma. Sequenced input: tumor tissue. CDR3: CASSLGGSPQETQYF. Here the CDR3 DNA reads TGCGCCAGCAGCTTGGGTGGGAGCCCCCAAGAGACCCAGTACTTC. Using reference TRBV5-1 and TRBJ2-5 for the parts outside the CDR3, the full variable domain is KAGVTQTPRYLIKTRGQQVTLSCSPISGHRSVSWYQQTPGQGLQFLFEYFSETQRNKGNFPGRFSGRQFSNSRSEMNVSTLELGDSALYLCASSLGGSPQETQYFGPGTRLLVL.